This entry lists 27 T cell receptor beta chains sequenced from one sample in a study of blood T cell repertoires in COVID-19 (dated by TCRdb to 2020 to 2022). Library prep was done by the immunoSEQ multiplex PCR assay. Here the immuneACCESS table is served through TCRdb, limited to in-frame sequences with V and J called. Missing clones are a known gap in these copies; in checked studies unresolved V genes cover under half, and the rest lacks a known reason. Recorded for this sample are some 150,000 clones; about nine tenths of them occurred a single time. The ten largest clones add up to 10% to 13% of the sample. The sequenced material came from peripheral blood. Every receptor here comes from a man in his fifties or sixties with active or convalescent COVID-19.

This chain uses TRBV2 with TRBJ2-3, with 12 bases matching TRBD2. The J segment lost 0 bases and the V segment lost 11 bases, leaving 12 bases of the junction unmatched. In germline, CDR1 is SNHLY, CDR2 FYNNEI. The CDR3 length is 17 residues. DNA of the CDR3: TGTGCCGCCCAGACTAGCGGGAGCCGATCTAGCACAGATACGCAGTATTTT. This codes for CAAQTSGSRSSTDTQYF.

The chain employs TRBV27 and TRBJ2-7; 9 positions agree with TRBD1. Germline V gene sequence: CDR1 MNHEY, CDR2 SMNVEV (reference sequence). With V trimmed by 10 bases and J by 0 bases, 4 bases remained unmatched. The CDR3 is made up of 13 amino acids. This CDR3 is CATRQGVSYEQYF. The CDR3 DNA reads as TGTGCCACCCGACAGGGGGTCTCCTACGAGCAGTACTTC.

The chain uses TRBV27 and TRBJ2-5, with 9 bases lining up with TRBD1. Germline V lookup: CDR1 MNHEY, CDR2 SMNVEV (reference sequence). CDR3 length: 14 amino acids. With V trimmed by 5 bases and J by 5 bases, 6 bases remained unmatched. In nucleotides, the CDR3 is TGTGCCAGCAGTCGGGACAGGGTGAGGGAGACCCAGTACTTC. Translating gives CASSRDRVRETQYF.

The CDR3 sequence is CAISETGNTEAFF. The CDR3 DNA reads TGTGCCATCAGCGAGACGGGAAACACTGAAGCTTTCTTT. This chain uses TRBV10-3 with TRBJ1-1; D not resolved. CDR3 size: 13 residues. Per germline, CDR1 ENHRY and CDR2 SYGVKD. V lost 6 bases to trimming and J lost 2 bases, with 10 bases between them.

The gene calls are TRBV5-4 and TRBJ2-1; D remains unclear. V dropped 3 bases and J dropped 7 bases, with 23 bases sitting between them. The CDR3 is 17 residues long. Germline V lookup: CDR1 SGHNT, CDR2 YYREEE (reference sequence). CDR3 sequence (DNA): TGTGCCAGCAGCTCCAAAGCCCCGGGTGGAAGGTGGAATGAGCAGTTCTTC. Protein product: CASSSKAPGGRWNEQFF.

This clone was found once. The chain has TRBV19 and TRBJ1-4; D possibly corresponds to TRBD1 (6 bases). The CDR3 covers 24 residues. V was cut by 6 bases and J by 7 bases, with 45 bases left in between. CDR1 LNHDA and CDR2 SQIVND come from the germline V gene (reference sequence). The CDR3 reads CASRLVRGRQGLTQVPRGGEKLFF. DNA of the CDR3: TGTGCCAGTAGACTGGTCAGGGGTAGGCAGGGGCTGACCCAGGTCCCACGAGGCGGTGAAAAACTGTTTTTT.

V gene TRBV9 combines with J gene TRBJ1-5, with 7 positions matching TRBD1. The CDR3 is made up of 14 amino acids. Unmatched junction bases numbered 7, after V lost 4 bases and J lost 6 bases. Germline values: CDR1 SGDLS, CDR2 YYNGEE. CDR3 region: CASSRQGSGQPQHF. The CDR3 coding sequence is TGTGCCAGCAGCCGACAGGGTTCGGGTCAGCCCCAGCATTTT.

The chain links TRBV7-9 to TRBJ1-1; 10 nucleotides line up with TRBD1. CDR3 size: 14 residues. Germline V gives CDR1 SEHNR, CDR2 FQNEAQ (reference sequence). Trimming at V came to 3 bases and at J to 3 bases, leaving 1 base not matched to a gene. CDR3 nucleotides: TGTGCCAGCAGCTTGGGACAGGGGCACACTGAAGCTTTCTTT. Translating it yields CASSLGQGHTEAFF.

The chain employs TRBV9 and TRBJ2-3; no clear D gene. V lost 0 bases, J lost 4 bases, and 3 bases lay in between. This CDR3 comprises 12 residues. The germline V gene encodes CDR1 SGDLS and CDR2 YYNGEE. This CDR3 is CASSVAADTQYF. The CDR3 DNA sequence: TGTGCCAGCAGCGTAGCAGCAGATACGCAGTATTTT.

V is TRBV24-1 and J is TRBJ2-5; TRBD1 matches 8 bases. Looked up from germline, CDR1 is KGHDR and CDR2 is SFDVKD. V shed 1 base and J 5 bases; nucleotides not matched to a gene: 11. The CDR3 sequence is 17 residues long. Written as DNA, the CDR3 is TGTGCCACCAGTGATTTCGATAAACGGACAGGGAGGGAGACCCAGTACTTC. Translated: CATSDFDKRTGRETQYF.

This sequence joins TRBV9 and TRBJ1-2, with D uncertain. The germline V and J ends were trimmed by 0 bases and 5 bases, with 11 bases remaining between them. Germline loops: CDR1 SGDLS, CDR2 YYNGEE. The CDR3 length is 14 residues. The CDR3 bases are TGTGCCAGCAGCGTAGATCTACCGGAGTATGGCTACACCTTC. Amino acid sequence: CASSVDLPEYGYTF.

This chain links TRBV18 with TRBJ1-4; no firm D call. V was shortened by 3 bases and J by 0 bases, with 20 bases between the two germline ends. The germline gives CDR1 KGHSH, CDR2 LQKENI. The CDR3 consists of 19 residues. The CDR3 is CASSPLRWPSLATNEKLFF. The CDR3 DNA follows: TGTGCCAGCTCACCGCTCAGATGGCCATCTCTTGCAACTAATGAAAAACTGTTTTTT.

CDR3 sequence (DNA): TGTGCCAGCAGCTTAGGACAGGCCCGGCTTTCGGAAGGCTACACCTTC. It is translated as CASSLGQARLSEGYTF. The chain combines TRBV11-2 with TRBJ1-2; maybe TRBD1 (6 bases). Trimming took 1 base from V and 8 from J, leaving 20 bases between them. CDR1 is SGHAT and CDR2 is FQNNGV in the germline V gene. This CDR3 has 16 residues.

This clone was recorded only once. This chain connects TRBV5-8 to TRBJ1-4, with 7 bases identical to TRBD1. Trimming at V came to 4 bases and at J to 8 bases, leaving 5 bases not matched to a gene. CDR1 and CDR2 (germline): SGHTS, YDEGEE. The CDR3 is 13 amino acids. Written as DNA, the CDR3 is TGTGCCAGCAGCGTCGGGACAGTCGAAAAACTGTTTTTT. This encodes CASSVGTVEKLFF.

This clone was seen once. The chain is built from TRBV2 and TRBJ2-3; 14 bases map to TRBD2. The CDR3 is made up of 13 amino acids. V was clipped by 8 bases and J by 6 bases; unmatched bases: 1. Germline-derived CDR1 and CDR2 are SNHLY and FYNNEI. The CDR3 DNA follows: TGTGCCAGCGGACTAGCGGGAGGTGATACGCAGTATTTT. Translation gives CASGLAGGDTQYF.

This chain links TRBV7-3 with TRBJ1-1, with 11 bases fitting TRBD1. This CDR3 is 16 amino acids long. CDR1 SGHTA and CDR2 FQGTGA come from the germline V gene. J gave up 2 bases and V 2 bases, and 4 bases lay outside the gene matches. The CDR3 DNA is TGTGCCAGCAGCTTATTTGGACAGGGGGCAAACACTGAAGCTTTCTTT. Translated: CASSLFGQGANTEAFF.

V is TRBV27 and J is TRBJ2-4; 10 nucleotides line up with TRBD2. The germline CDR1 and CDR2 sequences are MNHEY and SMNVEV (reference sequence). The CDR3 has 21 residues. The ends lost 0 bases at V and 0 bases at J; junction bases unmatched: 14. CDR3 DNA: TGTGCCAGCAGTTTATCCCCCCCAAGCGGGAGGGTCCCTACAGCCAAAAACATTCAGTACTTC. This translates into CASSLSPPSGRVPTAKNIQYF.

DNA for the CDR3: TGCGCCAGCAGCCAAGATGTGGCTAGCGGGGACTACGAGCAGTACTTC. Its protein product is CASSQDVASGDYEQYF. The gene calls are TRBV4-3 and TRBJ2-7; 9 bases match TRBD2. After removal of 0 bases from V and 3 bases from J, the junction contained 6 bases not matched to a gene. The CDR3 is 16 amino acids. Germline-derived CDR1 and CDR2 are LGHNA and YSLEER.

The J gene is TRBJ2-7, the V gene TRBV6-6; TRBD1 aligns across 10 bases. This CDR3 is built from 16 residues. Trimming removed 0 bases from V and 6 bases from J; junction bases left unmatched: 8. Germline CDR1 reads MNHNY; CDR2 reads SVGAGI (reference sequence). This CDR3 is CASSYSKGTGAAEQYF. The CDR3 DNA reads as TGTGCCAGCAGTTACTCAAAGGGGACAGGGGCCGCCGAGCAGTACTTC.

The chain combines TRBV10-1 with TRBJ2-5, with 10 bases that match TRBD1. Germline V CDR1 and CDR2: WNHNN, SYGVQD (reference sequence). The CDR3 is 13 residues long. The V gene end was trimmed by 6 bases and the J gene end by 7 bases; junction bases not matched to a gene: 5. CDR3 residues: CASSRDRGGTQYF. The CDR3 DNA sequence: TGCGCCAGCAGCCGGGACAGGGGTGGGACCCAGTACTTC.

This clone showed up just once. The chain is built from TRBV11-2 and TRBJ2-7; 7 bases fit TRBD1. The CDR3 runs 15 residues. Germline values: CDR1 SGHAT, CDR2 FQNNGV. V gave up 0 bases and J gave up 3 bases; unmatched junction bases: 5. The CDR3 here is CASSLEGQWVYEQYF. CDR3 bases: TGTGCCAGCAGCTTAGAGGGACAGTGGGTCTACGAGCAGTACTTC.

The chain uses TRBV5-5 and TRBJ2-1; D is perhaps TRBD2 (6 bases). V was cut by 2 bases and J by 6 bases, with 21 bases left in between. CDR3 length equals 17 residues. Germline assignment: CDR1 SGHKS and CDR2 YYEKEE (reference sequence). DNA for the CDR3: TGTGCCAGCAGCTTCGGCCGGGAGCATGGTTCCCGCAATGAGCAGTTCTTC. It specifies CASSFGREHGSRNEQFF.

In this sample, this clone turned up once. This sequence joins TRBV10-1 and TRBJ1-2; D not resolved. Trimming shortened V by 0 bases and J by 7 bases, and 18 bases separated the two germline ends. The CDR3 consists of 16 residues. Germline V CDR1 and CDR2: WNHNN, SYGVQD (reference sequence). The CDR3 is CASSESVRPRFCGYTF. Here the CDR3 DNA reads TGCGCCAGCAGTGAGTCAGTCAGGCCGCGCTTTTGTGGCTACACCTTC.

The V and J genes are TRBV9 and TRBJ2-6; D possibly corresponds to TRBD2 (6 bases). Germline assignment: CDR1 SGDLS and CDR2 YYNGEE. This CDR3 region has 16 residues. The V end lost 0 bases, the J end lost 2 bases, and 9 bases lay between the germline ends. The CDR3 loop reads CASSVAPGAGANVLTF. The CDR3 bases are TGTGCCAGCAGCGTAGCGCCGGGGGCTGGGGCCAACGTCCTGACTTTC.

The chain has TRBV7-6 and TRBJ2-5; TRBD2 matches at 14 bases. Germline CDR1 SGHVS, CDR2 FNYEAQ. This CDR3 contains 16 residues. V shed 3 bases, J shed 5 bases, and the junction held 5 bases outside the gene matches. CDR3 sequence: CASSLGTSGSGETQYF. For the CDR3, the DNA is TGTGCCAGCAGCTTGGGGACTAGCGGGAGTGGTGAGACCCAGTACTTC.

The chain recombines TRBV5-1 with TRBJ1-4, with D possibly being TRBD1 (6 bases). Trimming cost V 0 bases and J 5 bases, with 11 bases left between them. The CDR3 extends over 15 amino acids. From germline, CDR1 is SGHRS and CDR2 YFSETQ. The DNA for the CDR3 is TGCGCCAGCAGCTTGGGAACAGGGCTGAATGAAAAACTGTTTTTT. It specifies CASSLGTGLNEKLFF.

This chain connects TRBV5-4 to TRBJ2-2; 9 bases are a match to TRBD2. This CDR3 is 14 amino acids long. After removal of 8 bases from V and 3 bases from J, the junction contained 5 bases not matched to a gene. Per the germline V gene, CDR1 is SGHNT and CDR2 is YYREEE (reference sequence). DNA for the CDR3: TGTGCCAGTAATAGCGGGAGTGACACCGGGGAGCTGTTTTTT. Encoded protein: CASNSGSDTGELFF.